This T cell receptor (beta chain) was sequenced for a study of blood T cell repertoires in COVID-19 (dated by TCRdb to the early 2020s). At the level of the whole study: Samples covering the acute and convalescent phases of COVID-19 were provided by collaborators in the United States, Italy and Spain. The prospective study material was composed of cDNA or gDNA derived from T cells, B-cell-depleted T cells, or PBMCs. The dataset comprised deeply sampled blood TCRbeta repertoires from subjects exposed to, actively infected with, or recovered from COVID-19. The repertoires were made available in a free public database intended to serve as a resource for research on the immune response to SARS-CoV-2. The samples were drawn from two sources: the first 160 participants of the ongoing ImmuneRACE study, and fewer than 1,500 subjects contributed by 6 global collaborators. A de-identified subject ID, COVID-19 status, age in years and sex were almost always included in the sample metadata. Where available, HLA class I and class II types were taken from metadata supplied by the sample provider and were not determined by assay-based typing. What the work shows at the level of the full study, not this receptor alone: Clinical and demographic metadata were provided uncurated, with the amount varying by source and participant.

The immunoSEQ Assay, a bias-controlled multiplex PCR, was used to amplify TCRbeta CDR3 regions from genomic DNA. The study's processing was this. Nucleated cell counts per sample were estimated from amplification of reference gene primers within the assay. Sequence reads were collapsed and filtered to measure the absolute abundance of every unique TCRbeta CDR3 rearrangement. For each sample, productive Simpson clonality was calculated as the square root of Simpson's diversity index across productive rearrangements. Drawn from immuneACCESS, this table holds only the in-frame rearrangements with V and J called that TCRdb kept. Clones are partly lost; checked studies trace under half to an unresolved V gene and leave the rest unexplained. V and J calls and clone size are those listed in that table; D and trimming were worked out from the DNA. This sample is represented by roughly 68,000 clones; 70% to 90% of them were singletons. The top ten clonotypes cover about 7% of the sample.

Each collaborating institution followed its own protocols to collect whole blood in K2EDTA tubes. For TCRbeta analysis, collaborators shipped samples in one of three forms: frozen whole blood, isolated PBMCs, or DNA extracted from either of those sample types. In regard to this clone: Its antigen is unknown. No base quality values were provided; no much bigger clone lies one nucleotide off.

The receptor comes from an elderly woman with active COVID-19. Material for sequencing was peripheral blood.

The CDR3: CAANGQGAGEKLFF. The sequenced DNA is TGTGCCGCGAATGGACAGGGGGCTGGCGAAAAACTGTTTTTT. The chain is assembled from TRBV10-3 and TRBJ1-4, and 11 junctional nucleotides match TRBD1. CDR1 and CDR2 are read off the germline V gene as ENHRY and SYGVKD. From the cysteine up to the phenylalanine, the CDR3 has a length of 14 residues. Only the CDR3 region is kept as DNA, spanning 42 bases read in frame from base 1. The junction shows trimming of 11 bases on V and 8 bases on J, and the gene matches do not reach 10 bases of it.